This TCR beta chain was sequenced for a study of blood T cell repertoires in COVID-19. About the research overall: Symptom resolution, clearance, or two negative PCRs marked the recovered donors of Cohort 3. Italy, Spain and the United States were the sources of the convalescent and acute COVID-19 samples.

Participants' own reports of clinical history determined their cohort assignment. The CDR3 length is 14 residues. The V segment lost 6 bases and the J segment 2 bases; nucleotides outside the gene matches: 4. CDR1 is SGHVS and CDR2 is FQNEAQ in the germline V gene. Source study methods: Reference gene primer amplification gave nucleated cell count estimates. TCRdb's table, derived via immunoSEQ multiplex PCR, lists solely in-frame clones and lacks some. That table supplies the V and J calls and clone size; D and trimming were determined from the DNA. The sample includes under 150,000 clones, 84% of them seen just once.

Sequenced input: PBMCs or T cells enriched from blood (not recorded which). V usage is TRBV7-8 and J usage is TRBJ2-7; 10 positions match TRBD1. This TCR came from a man in his forties or fifties in a cohort exposed to, infected with or recovered from COVID-19 (not recorded which). The CDR3 loop reads CASRDRGSAYEQYF. DNA of the CDR3: TGTGCCAGCAGGGACAGGGGGTCGGCCTACGAGCAGTACTTC.